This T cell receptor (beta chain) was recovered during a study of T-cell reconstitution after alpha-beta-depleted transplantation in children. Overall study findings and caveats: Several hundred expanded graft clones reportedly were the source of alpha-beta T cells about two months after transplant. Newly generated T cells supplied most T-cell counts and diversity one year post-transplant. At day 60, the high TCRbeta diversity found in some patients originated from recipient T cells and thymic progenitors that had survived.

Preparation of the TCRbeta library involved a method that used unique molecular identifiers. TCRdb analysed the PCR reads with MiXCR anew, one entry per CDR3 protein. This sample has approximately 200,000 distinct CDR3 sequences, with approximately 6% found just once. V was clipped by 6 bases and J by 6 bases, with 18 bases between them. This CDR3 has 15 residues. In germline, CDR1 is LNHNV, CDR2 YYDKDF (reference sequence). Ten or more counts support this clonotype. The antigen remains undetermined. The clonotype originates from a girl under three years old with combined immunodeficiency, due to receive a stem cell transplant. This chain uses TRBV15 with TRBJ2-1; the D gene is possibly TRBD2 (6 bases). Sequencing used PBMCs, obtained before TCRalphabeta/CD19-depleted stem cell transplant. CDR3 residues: CATRPGLPPGNEQFF. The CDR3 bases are TGTGCCACCAGACCGGGACTTCCACCGGGCAATGAGCAGTTCTTC.